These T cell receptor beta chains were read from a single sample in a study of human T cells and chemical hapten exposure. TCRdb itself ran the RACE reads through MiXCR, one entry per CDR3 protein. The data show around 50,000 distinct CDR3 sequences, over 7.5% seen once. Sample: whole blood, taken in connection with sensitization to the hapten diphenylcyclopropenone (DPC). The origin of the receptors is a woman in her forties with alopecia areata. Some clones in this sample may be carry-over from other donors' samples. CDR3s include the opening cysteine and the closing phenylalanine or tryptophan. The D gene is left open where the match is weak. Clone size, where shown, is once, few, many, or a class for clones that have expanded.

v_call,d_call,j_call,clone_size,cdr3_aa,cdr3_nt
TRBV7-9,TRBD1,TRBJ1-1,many,CASSGDSPEAFF,TGTGCCAGCAGCGGGGACAGTCCCGAGGCTTTCTTT
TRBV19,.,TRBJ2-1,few,CASGRRGSSYNEQFF,TGTGCCAGCGGAAGGCGGGGTTCCTCCTACAATGAGCAGTTCTTC
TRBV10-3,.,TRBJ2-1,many,CAISREDRSGEQFF,TGTGCCATCAGCAGGGAGGACAGGAGCGGTGAGCAGTTCTTC
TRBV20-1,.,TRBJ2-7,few,CSPMRTSSYEQYF,TGCAGTCCGATGAGAACTAGCTCCTACGAGCAGTACTTC
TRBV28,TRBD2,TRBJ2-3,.,CASSYIDLAESTDTQYF,TGTGCCAGCAGTTACATAGATCTAGCGGAAAGCACAGATACGCAGTATTTT
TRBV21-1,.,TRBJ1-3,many,CASSKLGSKGNTIYF,TGTGCCAGCAGCAAATTGGGCAGTAAAGGAAACACCATATATTTT
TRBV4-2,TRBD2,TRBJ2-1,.,CASSPRELAGGPYANEQFF,TGTGCCAGCAGCCCAAGGGAATTAGCGGGGGGGCCTTATGCGAATGAGCAGTTCTTC
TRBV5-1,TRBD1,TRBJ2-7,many,CASSLEGQPYEQYF,TGCGCCAGCAGCTTGGAGGGACAGCCCTACGAGCAGTACTTC
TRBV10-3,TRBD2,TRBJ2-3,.,CAISRAGSTDTQYF,TGTGCCATATCCCGAGCGGGGAGCACAGATACGCAGTATTTT
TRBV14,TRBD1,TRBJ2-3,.,CASSQKSNRGMRIDTQYF,TGTGCCAGCAGCCAAAAAAGTAACAGGGGTATGAGAATAGATACGCAGTATTTT
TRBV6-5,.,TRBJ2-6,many,CAHNGLPGANVLTF,TGTGCCCACAACGGTCTGCCTGGGGCCAACGTCCTGACTTTC
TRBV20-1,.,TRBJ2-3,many,CSASNTDTQYF,TGCAGTGCTTCAAACACAGATACGCAGTATTTT
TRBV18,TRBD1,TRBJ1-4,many,CASSPPTGAREKLFF,TGTGCCAGCTCACCACCGACAGGGGCTCGTGAAAAACTGTTTTTT
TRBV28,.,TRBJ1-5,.,CASSLAGIFGQPQHF,TGTGCCAGCAGTTTAGCAGGGATATTTGGGCAGCCCCAGCATTTT
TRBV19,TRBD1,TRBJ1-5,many,CASGLRQGGNQPQHF,TGTGCCAGTGGGTTACGACAGGGGGGCAATCAGCCCCAGCATTTT
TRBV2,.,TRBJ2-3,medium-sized,CASSAGTSSTDTQYF,TGTGCCAGCAGTGCGGGTACCTCTAGCACAGATACGCAGTATTTT
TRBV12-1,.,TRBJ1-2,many,CASSFGRDTYGYTF,TGTGCCAGCAGCTTTGGCCGGGACACCTATGGCTACACCTTC
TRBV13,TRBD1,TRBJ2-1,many,CASSLPGQGSSYNEQFF,TGTGCCAGCAGCCTCCCGGGACAGGGTAGCTCCTACAATGAGCAGTTCTTC
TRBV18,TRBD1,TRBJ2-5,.,CASSPRQKTGGQTQYF,TGTGCCAGCTCACCACGCCAAAAGACAGGGGGTCAGACCCAGTACTTC
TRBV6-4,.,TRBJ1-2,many,CASASDTAGYGYTF,TGTGCCAGCGCGAGCGATACAGCCGGCTATGGCTACACCTTC
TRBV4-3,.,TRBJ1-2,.,CASSQVDRPTGGYTF,TGCGCCAGCAGCCAAGTCGACAGACCCACCGGTGGCTACACCTTC
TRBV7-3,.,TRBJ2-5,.,CASRGTIQETQYF,TGTGCCAGCAGAGGGACCATCCAAGAGACCCAGTACTTC
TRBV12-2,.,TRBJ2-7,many,CASRYIGTTLYEQYF,TGTGCAAGTCGCTATATAGGGACAACCTTGTACGAGCAGTACTTC
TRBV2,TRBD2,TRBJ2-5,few,CASRRTSGGAISETQYF,TGTGCCAGCAGGCGGACTAGCGGGGGGGCCATTTCAGAGACCCAGTACTTC
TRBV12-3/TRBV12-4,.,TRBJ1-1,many,CASSQGYEAFF,TGTGCCAGCAGCCAAGGCTACGAAGCTTTCTTT
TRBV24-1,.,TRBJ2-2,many,CATRASADTGELFF,TGTGCCACCCGTGCCTCAGCGGACACCGGGGAGCTGTTTTTT
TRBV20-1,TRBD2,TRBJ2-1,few,CSARVTSGGWQFF,TGCAGTGCTAGGGTGACTAGCGGGGGGTGGCAGTTCTTC
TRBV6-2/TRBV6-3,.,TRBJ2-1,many,CASSYHGAKPVNEQFF,TGTGCCAGCAGTTACCACGGGGCGAAACCGGTCAATGAGCAGTTCTTC
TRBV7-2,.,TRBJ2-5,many,CASSSVIPGAETQYF,TGTGCCAGCAGCTCCGTTATTCCGGGGGCCGAGACCCAGTACTTC
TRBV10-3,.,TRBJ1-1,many,CASRSVSLMNTEAFF,TGTGCCTCTAGGTCGGTGTCTTTAATGAACACTGAAGCTTTCTTT